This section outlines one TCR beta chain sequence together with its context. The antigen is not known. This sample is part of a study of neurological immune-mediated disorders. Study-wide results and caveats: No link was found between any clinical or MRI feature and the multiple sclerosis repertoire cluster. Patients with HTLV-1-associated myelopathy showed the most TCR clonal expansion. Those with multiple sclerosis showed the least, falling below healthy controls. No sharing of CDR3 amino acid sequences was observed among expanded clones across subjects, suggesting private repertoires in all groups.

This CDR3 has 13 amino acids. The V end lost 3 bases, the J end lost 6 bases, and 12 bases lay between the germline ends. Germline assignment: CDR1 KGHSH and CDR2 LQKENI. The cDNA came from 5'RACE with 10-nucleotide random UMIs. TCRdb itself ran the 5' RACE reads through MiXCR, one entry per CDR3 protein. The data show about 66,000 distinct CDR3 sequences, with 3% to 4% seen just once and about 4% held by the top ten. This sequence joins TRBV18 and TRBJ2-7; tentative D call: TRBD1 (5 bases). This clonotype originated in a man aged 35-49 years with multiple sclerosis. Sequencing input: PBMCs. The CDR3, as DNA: TGTGCCAGCTCACCCCCAGGGCCCAGCGAGCAGTACTTC. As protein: CASSPPGPSEQYF.